The T cell receptor beta chain described here comes from a study of T cells in Graves' hyperthyroidism and ophthalmopathy. Ophthalmopathy patients showed a Clinical Activity Score of at least 3, NOSPECS grade of at least 4 and duration under 3 months. Patients showing uncontrolled infection, other autoimmune disease, pregnancy or lactation were ineligible. The CDR3 is made up of 15 amino acids. The germline gives CDR1 LNHNV, CDR2 YYDKDF (reference sequence). V gave up 0 bases and J gave up 8 bases, with 14 bases separating them. From RNA transcripts, TCR beta CDR3 regions were amplified. Initially, a first-round RT-PCR of the TCR CDR3 employed the HTBI primer set. From the multiplex PCR reads, TCRdb called clonotypes with MiXCR, one entry per CDR3 protein. The table shows some 550,000 distinct CDR3 sequences, with about a sixth occurring only once. General study points: By a 13 V-J model, ophthalmopathy was set apart from stable hyperthyroidism. Prediction of ophthalmopathy progression came a median approximately 6 months pre-onset.

As to this clonotype: Antigen unknown.

The rearrangement links TRBV15 to TRBJ2-1; D remains unclear. Sequencing was performed on blood. The sequence came from a woman between 35 and 50 years old with Graves' ophthalmopathy. Written as DNA, the CDR3 is TGTGCCACCAGCAGAGATATCACTCTGGACGATGAGCAGTTCTTC. Translated: CATSRDITLDDEQFF.